Listed here are 5 T cell receptor beta chains from one sample, sequenced in a study of somatic mutations in cytotoxic T cells in rheumatoid arthritis. Only in-frame clones appear in the TCRdb table, and some are missing; sequencing was by immunoSEQ multiplex PCR. Among 15,000 to 20,000 clones listed, roughly 82% were seen once. The material sequenced was CD8+ T cells sorted from blood. The receptors shown here come from a woman aged 45 to 65 in good health.

This chain joins TRBV6-5 and TRBJ2-5, with 8 bases lining up with TRBD2. The CDR3 length is 15 residues. The V and J ends lost 2 bases and 5 bases, in that order; junction bases with no gene match: 7. The germline V gene encodes CDR1 MNHEY and CDR2 SVGAGI. The CDR3 protein is CASSYRGGAVETQYF. The CDR3 region has the DNA TGTGCCAGCAGTTACCGGGGGGGGGCCGTGGAGACCCAGTACTTC.

The chain recombines TRBV6-6 with TRBJ2-2; D is possibly TRBD1 (5 bases). The germline gives CDR1 MNHNY, CDR2 SVGAGI (reference sequence). The CDR3 is 15 residues long. The V and J ends lost 5 bases and 2 bases respectively, with 12 bases between them. In DNA, the CDR3 is TGTGCCAGCAGTCCCCAGGGTCCCAACACCGGGGAGCTGTTTTTT. The encoded protein is CASSPQGPNTGELFF.

The chain joins TRBV2 to TRBJ2-7; no reliable D call. Germline V gene lookup returns CDR1 SNHLY and CDR2 FYNNEI. The CDR3 spans 13 residues. V dropped 8 bases and J dropped 0 bases, with 11 bases sitting between them. DNA for the CDR3: TGTGCCAGCGGTCATAGTACCTCCTACGAGCAGTACTTC. Amino acids: CASGHSTSYEQYF. Complete variable domain (other parts from reference TRBV2 and TRBJ2-7): EPEVTQTPSHQVTQMGQEVILRCVPISNHLYFYWYRQILGQKVEFLVSFYNNEISEKSEIFDDQFSVERPDGSNFTLKIRSTKLEDSAMYFCASGHSTSYEQYFGPGTRLTVT.

This clone showed up just a few times. The chain is built from TRBV29-1 and TRBJ1-1; D might be TRBD1 (5 bases). Trimming removed 6 bases from V and 4 bases from J, with 12 bases in between. Germline V gives CDR1 SQVTM, CDR2 ANQGSEA. The CDR3 has 12 residues. The CDR3 DNA follows: TGCAGCGTGGTCCCAAGGGGCACTGAAGCTTTCTTT. Protein: CSVVPRGTEAFF.

V gene TRBV14 combines with J gene TRBJ2-5, with a weak D call TRBD2 (5 bases). With 3 bases removed from V and 4 bases from J, the gap between germline ends came to 18 bases. The germline V gene has CDR1 SGHDN and CDR2 FVKESK. The CDR3 totals 16 residues. CDR3 region: CASSQGPTLVRETQYF. DNA of the CDR3: TGTGCCAGCAGCCAGGGTCCGACACTAGTCCGAGAGACCCAGTACTTC.